These 7 T cell receptor beta chains came from one sample sequenced in a study of T-cell reconstitution after alpha-beta-depleted transplantation in children (dated by TCRdb to 2015 to 2016). Library prep was done by PCR. Reads for this sample came from an Illumina HiSeq 2500. To normalize quantification of the TCRbeta repertoire, the TCR libraries were built with molecular barcoding that relied on unique molecular identifiers. TCRdb trimmed public reads at Q25 via fastp, called clones via MiXCR and kept in-frame beta chains. Identical CDR3 proteins give one entry, which carries the most common genes and DNA. This sample is represented by hundreds of thousands of distinct CDR3 sequences; around 16% of them were singletons. The leading ten clones occupy 1.1% of the sample. Sample: PBMCs from the stem cell graft donor, taken from the stem cell graft. These TCRs come from a human donor who donated a stem cell graft to a child with acute myeloid leukemia.

This clonotype appeared once. The junction does not match germline at one end; this may be a read error. The rearrangement links TRBV7-9 to TRBJ1-1; 9 bases fit TRBD1. CDR3 length equals 15 residues. Germline loops: CDR1 SEHNR, CDR2 FQNEAQ (reference sequence). CDR3 sequence reads: CASSSTGGKGTEAFF. CDR3 in DNA: TGTGCCAGCAGCTCTACAGGGGGCAAGGGCACTGAGGCTTTCTTT.

In its sample, this clonotype was seen a few times. The chain combines TRBV7-8 with TRBJ2-3; no firm D call. This CDR3 is 13 amino acids long. V was shortened by 5 bases and J by 14 bases, with 20 bases between the two germline ends. CDR1 is SGHVS, CDR2 FQNEAQ, per germline. The CDR3 region has the DNA TGTGCCAGCAGCACAGACCCCAGCTCCTTCCGGTATTTT. Translation gives CASSTDPSSFRYF.

V gene TRBV28 combines with J gene TRBJ2-7; D could derive from TRBD1 or TRBD2 (5 bases each). This CDR3 spans 14 amino acids. Between the trimmed V and J ends, which lost 6 bases and 0 bases, there was a span of 12 bases. Germline CDR1 and CDR2: MDHEN and SYDVKM. The CDR3: CASSPGHNSYEQYV. The DNA for the CDR3 is TGTGCCAGCAGCCCGGGGCACAACTCCTACGAGCAGTACGTC.

The rearrangement joins TRBV20-1 to TRBJ1-1, with a tentative D call TRBD1 (5 bases). V lost 2 bases to trimming and J lost 7 bases, with 11 bases between them. This CDR3 is built from 12 residues. Germline V gene data show CDR1 as DFQATT and CDR2 as SNEGSKA (reference sequence). The CDR3, as DNA: TGCAGTGCTAGACTTCCGGGGGGTGAAGCTTTCTTT. Protein sequence: CSARLPGGEAFF.

This clonotype was seen at least ten times. J is TRBJ2-2 and V is TRBV15; weak D call: TRBD1 (5 bases). The CDR3 contains 14 residues. Trimming removed 1 base from V and 8 bases from J, with 11 bases in between. Germline CDR1 LNHNV, CDR2 YYDKDF (reference sequence). DNA of the CDR3: TGTGCCACCAGCAGAGCTAGAGGACAAGGGGAGCTGTTTTTT. It yields the protein CATSRARGQGELFF.

This clonotype was found a few times. CDR3 nucleotide sequence: TGTGCCAGCAGTTACGCTGGCTCGGGACGGCGAAATTCACCCCTCCACTTT. Protein product: CASSYAGSGRRNSPLHF. The rearrangement joins TRBV6-5 to TRBJ1-6, with D perhaps TRBD1 (5 bases). V was cut by 2 bases and J by 7 bases, with 18 bases left in between. Per germline, CDR1 MNHEY and CDR2 SVGAGI. The CDR3 totals 17 residues.

There are many counts of this clonotype. V and J are TRBV20-1 and TRBJ2-7; D is unresolved. With 5 bases removed from V and 9 bases from J, the gap between germline ends came to 11 bases. Germline lookup yields CDR1 DFQATT and CDR2 SNEGSKA (reference sequence). The CDR3 sequence is 10 residues long. The CDR3 DNA is TGCAGTGCTGGAGCTTCTTCGCAGTACTTC. Translated: CSAGASSQYF.